Listed below are T cell receptor beta chains from one sample, sequenced in a study of blood T cell repertoires in COVID-19. Sequencing used immunoSEQ multiplex PCR; TCRdb keeps in-frame clones, though not all of them. The sample includes 250,000 to 300,000 clones, roughly 91% of them seen just once. The sample comprised PBMCs or T cells enriched from blood (not recorded which). The source of these receptors is a man in his forties who had recovered from COVID-19. The conserved cysteine and the conserved F or W are not part of the CDR3 here. A row's size may be missing; if present it is once, few, many or a size class.

V,J,size,CDR3
TRBV27,TRBJ2-6,.,ASSLRVFSGANVLT
TRBV19,TRBJ2-7,.,ASSTPTSGLSYEQY
TRBV27,TRBJ1-1,.,ASSVGGGTEAF
TRBV6-5,TRBJ2-7,.,ASSWDMSYEQY
TRBV15,TRBJ2-7,.,ATSPLSTGSYEQY
TRBV7-2,TRBJ2-2,.,ASSRAGTNTGELF
TRBV2,TRBJ1-6,.,ASSVTENNSPLH
TRBV27,TRBJ2-5,.,ASSSTTRGETQY
TRBV4-2,TRBJ2-1,once,ASSPPRQGKGMREGGANNEQF
TRBV29-1,TRBJ2-1,.,SVRQFDEQF
TRBV4-1,TRBJ1-3,once,ASSQRLIQGRSGNTIY
TRBV6-2/TRBV6-3,TRBJ1-6,.,ASSHPGWEALH
TRBV5-1,TRBJ1-2,.,ASSFGVGRAYGYT
TRBV27,TRBJ1-2,.,ASSLRTGGGYT
TRBV4-3,TRBJ2-7,.,ASSQDAKGQGLNEQY